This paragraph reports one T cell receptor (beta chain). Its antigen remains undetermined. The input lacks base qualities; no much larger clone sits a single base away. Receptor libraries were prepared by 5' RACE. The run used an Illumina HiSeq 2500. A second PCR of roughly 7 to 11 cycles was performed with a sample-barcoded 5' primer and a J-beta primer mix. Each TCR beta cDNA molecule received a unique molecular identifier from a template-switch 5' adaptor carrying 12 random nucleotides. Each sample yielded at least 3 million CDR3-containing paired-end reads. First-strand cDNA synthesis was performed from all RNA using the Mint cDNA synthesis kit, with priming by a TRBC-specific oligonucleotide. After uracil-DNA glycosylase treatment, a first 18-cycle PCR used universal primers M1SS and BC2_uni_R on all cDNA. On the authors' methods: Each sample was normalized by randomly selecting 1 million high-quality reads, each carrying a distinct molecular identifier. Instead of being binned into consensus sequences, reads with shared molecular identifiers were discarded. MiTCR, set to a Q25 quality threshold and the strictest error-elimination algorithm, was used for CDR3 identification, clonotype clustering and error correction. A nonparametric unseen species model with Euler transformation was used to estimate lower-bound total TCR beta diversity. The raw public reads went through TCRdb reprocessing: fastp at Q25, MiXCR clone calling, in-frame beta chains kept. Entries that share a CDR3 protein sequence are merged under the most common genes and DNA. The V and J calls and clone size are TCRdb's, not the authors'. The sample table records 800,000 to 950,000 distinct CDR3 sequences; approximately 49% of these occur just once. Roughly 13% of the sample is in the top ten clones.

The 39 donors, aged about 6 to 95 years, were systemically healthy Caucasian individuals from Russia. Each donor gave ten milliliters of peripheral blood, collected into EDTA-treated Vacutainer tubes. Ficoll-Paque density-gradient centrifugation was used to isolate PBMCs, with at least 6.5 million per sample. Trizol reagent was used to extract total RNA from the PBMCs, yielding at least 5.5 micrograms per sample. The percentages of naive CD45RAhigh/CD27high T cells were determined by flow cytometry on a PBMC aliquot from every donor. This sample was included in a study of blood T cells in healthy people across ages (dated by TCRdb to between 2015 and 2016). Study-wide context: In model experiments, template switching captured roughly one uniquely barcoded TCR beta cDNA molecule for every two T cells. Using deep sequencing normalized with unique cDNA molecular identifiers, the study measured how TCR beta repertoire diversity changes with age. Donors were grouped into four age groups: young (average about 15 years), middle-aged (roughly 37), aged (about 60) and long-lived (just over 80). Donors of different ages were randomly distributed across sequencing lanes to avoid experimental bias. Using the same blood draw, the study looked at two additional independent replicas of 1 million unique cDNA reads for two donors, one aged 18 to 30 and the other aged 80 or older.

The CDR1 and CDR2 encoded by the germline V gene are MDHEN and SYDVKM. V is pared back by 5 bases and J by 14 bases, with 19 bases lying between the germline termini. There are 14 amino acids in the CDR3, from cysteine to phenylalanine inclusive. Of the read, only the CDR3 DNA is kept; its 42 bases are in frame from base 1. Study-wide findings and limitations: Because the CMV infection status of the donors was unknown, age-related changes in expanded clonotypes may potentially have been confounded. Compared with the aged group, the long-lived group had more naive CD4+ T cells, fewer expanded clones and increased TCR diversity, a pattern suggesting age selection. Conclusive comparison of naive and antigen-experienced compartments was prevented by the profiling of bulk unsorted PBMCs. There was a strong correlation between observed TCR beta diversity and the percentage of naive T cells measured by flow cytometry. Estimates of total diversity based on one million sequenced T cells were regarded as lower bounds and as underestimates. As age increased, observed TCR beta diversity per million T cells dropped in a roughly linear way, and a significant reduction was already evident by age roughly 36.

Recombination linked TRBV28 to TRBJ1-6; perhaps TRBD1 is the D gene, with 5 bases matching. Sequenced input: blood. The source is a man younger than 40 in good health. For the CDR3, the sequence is CASSLTGAGITLHF. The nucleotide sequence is TGTGCCAGCAGTCTCACCGGGGCAGGGATAACCCTCCACTTT.